This T cell receptor (beta chain) was profiled in a study of blood T cell repertoires in COVID-19. Looking at the study overall: Acute and convalescent COVID-19 samples came from the United States, Italy and Spain. PBMCs, B-cell-depleted T cells, or T cells were the source of the cDNA or gDNA that made up the material.

The CDR3 totals 15 residues. The germline gives CDR1 MNHEY, CDR2 SVGAGI. V lost 0 bases to trimming and J lost 5 bases, with 8 bases between them. Study processing details: Amplification of reference gene primers was used by the study to estimate nucleated cell counts. The method was immunoSEQ multiplex PCR; TCRdb's version includes in-frame clones alone and lacks a portion of them. The V and J calls and clone size come from that table; D and trimming were worked out from the DNA. The sample consists of roughly 250,000 clones, roughly 87% of them appearing once. The TCR comes from a man between 60 and 75 years old who had recovered from COVID-19. Specimen: peripheral blood. This sequence joins TRBV6-5 and TRBJ1-6, with D uncertain. The CDR3 protein is CASSYSIENNSPLHF. The DNA for the CDR3 is TGTGCCAGCAGTTACTCGATCGAGAATAATTCACCCCTCCACTTT.